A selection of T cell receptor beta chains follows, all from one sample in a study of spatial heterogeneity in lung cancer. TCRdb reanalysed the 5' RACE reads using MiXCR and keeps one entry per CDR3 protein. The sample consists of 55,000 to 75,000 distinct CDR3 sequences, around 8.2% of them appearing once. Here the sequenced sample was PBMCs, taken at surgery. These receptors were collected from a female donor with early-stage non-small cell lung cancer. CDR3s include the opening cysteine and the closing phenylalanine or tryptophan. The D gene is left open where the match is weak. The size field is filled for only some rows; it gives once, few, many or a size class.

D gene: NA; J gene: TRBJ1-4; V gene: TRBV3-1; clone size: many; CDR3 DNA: TGTGCCAGCAGCCCTAGAGTGGCTAATGAAAAACTGTTTTTT; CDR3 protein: CASSPRVANEKLFF
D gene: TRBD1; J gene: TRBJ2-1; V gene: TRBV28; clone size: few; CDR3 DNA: TGTGCCAGCAGTGGACAGGGAGATGAGCAGTTCTTC; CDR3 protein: CASSGQGDEQFF
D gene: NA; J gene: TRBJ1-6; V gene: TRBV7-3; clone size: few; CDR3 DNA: TGTGCCAGCAGCTTAAGGGGGGCAGACAATTCACCCCTCCACTTT; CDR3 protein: CASSLRGADNSPLHF
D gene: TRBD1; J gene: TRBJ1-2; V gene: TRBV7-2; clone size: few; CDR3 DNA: TGTGCCAGCAGCGAGGGGACAGGGGACTATGGCTACACCTTC; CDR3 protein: CASSEGTGDYGYTF
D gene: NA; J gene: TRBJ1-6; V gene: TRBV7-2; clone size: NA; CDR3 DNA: TGTGCCAGCAGCTTCCCCGGACCCTCTAATTCACCCCTCCACTTT; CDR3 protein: CASSFPGPSNSPLHF
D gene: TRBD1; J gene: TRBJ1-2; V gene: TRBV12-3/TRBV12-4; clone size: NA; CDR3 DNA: TGTGCCACTCGGACAGGATCATATGGCTACACCTTC; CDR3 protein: CATRTGSYGYTF
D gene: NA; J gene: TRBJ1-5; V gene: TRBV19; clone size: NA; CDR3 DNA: TGTGCCAGTAGGAGAGTGGGGGTAGTGAATCAGCCCCAGCATTTT; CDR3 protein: CASRRVGVVNQPQHF
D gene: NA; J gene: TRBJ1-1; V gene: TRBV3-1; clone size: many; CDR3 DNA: TGTGCCAGCTGTCGAACTACAGGGAACACTGAAGCTTTCTTT; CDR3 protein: CASCRTTGNTEAFF
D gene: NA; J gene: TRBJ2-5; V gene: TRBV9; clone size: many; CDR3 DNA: TGTGCCAGCAGCGTAGCAGCGGGACAACAAGAGACCCAGTACTTC; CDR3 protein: CASSVAAGQQETQYF
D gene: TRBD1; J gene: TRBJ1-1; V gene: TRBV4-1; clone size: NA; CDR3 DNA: TGCGCCAGCAGCTCCACAGGGGAGGCTGAAGCTTTCTTT; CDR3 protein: CASSSTGEAEAFF
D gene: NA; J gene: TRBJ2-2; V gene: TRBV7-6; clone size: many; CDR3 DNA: TGTGCCACCGGGACGGGGGTGGACACCGGGGAGCTGTTTTTT; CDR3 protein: CATGTGVDTGELFF
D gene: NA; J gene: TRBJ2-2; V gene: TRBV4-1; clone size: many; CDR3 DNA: TGCGCCAGCAGCCCCGAGGTGGGAGAGCTGTTTTTT; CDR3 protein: CASSPEVGELFF
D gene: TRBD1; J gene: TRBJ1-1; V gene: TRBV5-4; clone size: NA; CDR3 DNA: TGTGCCAGCAGCACGGACAGCGGACAGGGAGGGTTTGTCGCTTTCTTT; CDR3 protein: CASSTDSGQGGFVAFF